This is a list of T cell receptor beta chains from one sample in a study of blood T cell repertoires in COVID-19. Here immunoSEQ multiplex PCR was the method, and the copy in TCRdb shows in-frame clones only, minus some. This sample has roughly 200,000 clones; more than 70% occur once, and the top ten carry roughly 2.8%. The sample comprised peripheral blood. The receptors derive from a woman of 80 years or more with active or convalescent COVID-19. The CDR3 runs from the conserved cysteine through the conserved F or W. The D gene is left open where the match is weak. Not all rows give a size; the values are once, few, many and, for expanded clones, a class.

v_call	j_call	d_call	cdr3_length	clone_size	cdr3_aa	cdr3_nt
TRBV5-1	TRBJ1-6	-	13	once	CASREDSNSPLHF	TGCGCCAGCCGTGAGGACAGTAACTCACCCCTCCACTTT
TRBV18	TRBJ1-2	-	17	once	CASSPRTQGPGERGYTF	TGTGCCAGCTCTCCGCGGACCCAAGGGCCCGGGGAACGTGGCTACACCTTC
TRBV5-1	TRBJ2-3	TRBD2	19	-	CASSLIPSRAGGSTDTQYF	TGCGCCAGCAGCTTGATCCCCTCCCGAGCGGGGGGGAGCACAGATACGCAGTATTTT
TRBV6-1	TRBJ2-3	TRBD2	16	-	CASSAGLAGARDTQYF	TGTGCCAGCAGTGCCGGACTAGCGGGGGCGAGAGATACGCAGTATTTT
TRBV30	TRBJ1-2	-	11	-	CAWSVLYGYTF	TGTGCCTGGAGTGTACTCTACGGCTACACCTTC
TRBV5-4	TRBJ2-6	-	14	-	CASSLFLGANVLTF	TGTGCCAGCAGCTTGTTTCTTGGGGCCAACGTCCTGACTTTC
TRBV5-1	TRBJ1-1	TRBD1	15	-	CASSGGQGAPTEAFF	TGCGCCAGCAGCGGGGGACAGGGGGCGCCCACTGAAGCTTTCTTT
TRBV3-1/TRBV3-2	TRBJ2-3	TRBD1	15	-	CASSLNGHRGDTQYF	TGTGCCAGCAGCCTCAACGGACACAGGGGAGATACGCAGTATTTT
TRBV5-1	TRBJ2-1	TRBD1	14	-	CASSATGGYNEQFF	TGCGCCAGCAGCGCCACAGGGGGATACAATGAGCAGTTCTTC
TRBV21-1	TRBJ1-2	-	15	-	CASTPIPGQVYGYTF	TGTGCCAGCACCCCTATTCCGGGACAGGTCTATGGCTACACCTTC
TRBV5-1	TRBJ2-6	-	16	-	CASSLESRSGANVLTF	TGCGCCAGCAGCCTTGAGTCCCGGTCTGGGGCCAACGTCCTGACTTTC
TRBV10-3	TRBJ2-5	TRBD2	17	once	CAISEPAGLAIRETQYF	TGTGCCATCAGTGAGCCTGCCGGACTAGCGATTCGTGAGACCCAGTACTTC
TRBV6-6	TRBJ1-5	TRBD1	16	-	CASSFRQGQSNQPQHF	TGTGCCAGCAGTTTCCGACAGGGACAGAGCAATCAGCCCCAGCATTTT
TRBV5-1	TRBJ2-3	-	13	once	CASSPGGRDTQYF	TGCGCCAGCAGCCCCGGGGGTAGGGATACGCAGTATTTT
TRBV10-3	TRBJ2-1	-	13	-	CAISGTAGNEQFF	TGTGCCATCAGCGGGACTGCCGGTAATGAGCAGTTCTTC
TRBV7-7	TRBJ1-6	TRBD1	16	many	CASSFDGDRNHSPLHF	TGTGCTAGCAGCTTCGATGGGGACAGGAATCATTCACCCCTCCACTTT
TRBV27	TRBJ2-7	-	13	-	CASSLLWGFEQYF	TGTGCCAGCAGTTTATTATGGGGCTTCGAGCAGTACTTC
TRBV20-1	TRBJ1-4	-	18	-	CSASQGGFVWSTNEKLFF	TGCAGTGCTAGTCAAGGAGGGTTCGTGTGGTCAACTAATGAAAAACTGTTTTTT
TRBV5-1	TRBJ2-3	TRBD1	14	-	CASSLDRVTDAQYF	TGCGCCAGCAGCCTAGACAGGGTAACAGATGCGCAGTATTTT
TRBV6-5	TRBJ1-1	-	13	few	CASRGLMNTEAFF	TGTGCCAGCAGGGGACTAATGAACACTGAAGCTTTCTTT
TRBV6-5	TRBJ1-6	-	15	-	CASSYAIRGNSPLHF	TGTGCCAGCAGTTACGCTATCCGGGGTAATTCACCCCTCCACTTT
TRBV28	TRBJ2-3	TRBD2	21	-	CASSPRGTSGGGYGSTDTQYF	TGTGCCAGCAGTCCCCGCGGGACTAGCGGGGGGGGGTACGGGTCCACAGATACGCAGTATTTT
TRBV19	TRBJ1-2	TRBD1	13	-	CASRTGEGYGYTF	TGTGCCAGCCGGACAGGGGAGGGCTATGGCTACACCTTC
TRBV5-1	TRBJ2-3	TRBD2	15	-	CASSLAGGVPDTQYF	TGCGCCAGCAGCTTGGCGGGGGGGGTGCCAGATACGCAGTATTTT